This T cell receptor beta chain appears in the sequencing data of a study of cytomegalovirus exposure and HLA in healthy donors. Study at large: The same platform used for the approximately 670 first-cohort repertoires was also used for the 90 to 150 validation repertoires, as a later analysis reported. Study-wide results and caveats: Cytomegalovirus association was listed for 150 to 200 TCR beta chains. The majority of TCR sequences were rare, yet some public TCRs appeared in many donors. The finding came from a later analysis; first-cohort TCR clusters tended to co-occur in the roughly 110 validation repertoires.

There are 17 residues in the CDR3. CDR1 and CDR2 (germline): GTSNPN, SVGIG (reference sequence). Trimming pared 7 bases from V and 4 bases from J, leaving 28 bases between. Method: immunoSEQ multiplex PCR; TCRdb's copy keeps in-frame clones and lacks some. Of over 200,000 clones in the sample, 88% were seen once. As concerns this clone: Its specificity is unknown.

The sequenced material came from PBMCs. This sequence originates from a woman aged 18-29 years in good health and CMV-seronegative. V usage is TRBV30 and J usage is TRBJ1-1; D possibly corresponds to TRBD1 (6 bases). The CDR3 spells CASQPLIPNRAGTEAFF. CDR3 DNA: TGTGCCTCCCAACCCCTAATCCCAAACAGGGCAGGCACTGAAGCTTTCTTT.